Each of the 3 T cell receptor beta chains below was sequenced from the same sample in a study of OX40 agonist ivuxolimab in advanced cancers. Using immunoSEQ multiplex PCR, the repertoire was profiled, and TCRdb retains in-frame clones only, with some absent. Here the sample spans approximately 50,000 clones, approximately 93% being singletons. This sample comprised CD4+ or CD8+ T cells sorted from blood, obtained in a trial of the OX40 agonist ivuxolimab. The receptors derive from an adult with an advanced solid tumor such as melanoma, head and neck, liver or kidney cancer.

Only one count was recorded for this clone. The V gene is TRBV7-2, the J gene TRBJ2-7, with D hard to call. V gave up 5 bases and J gave up 1 base, with 6 bases separating them. The CDR3 contains 12 residues. Looked up from germline, CDR1 is SGHTA and CDR2 is FQGNSA. The CDR3 is CASSLTSYEQYF. The CDR3 region has the DNA TGTGCCAGCAGCCTAACATCCTACGAGCAGTACTTC.

This clone was seen more than once but under ten times. The chain joins TRBV19 to TRBJ2-7, with D perhaps TRBD1 or TRBD2 (5 bases each). CDR1 and CDR2 from the germline V gene are LNHDA and SQIVND (reference sequence). This CDR3 is 13 amino acids long. Deletions cut 8 bases from V and 2 bases from J, with 13 bases between. CDR3 in amino acids: CASRGSATYEQYF. The CDR3 DNA reads TGTGCCAGTCGGGGCTCCGCCACCTACGAGCAGTACTTC.

The J gene is TRBJ1-1, the V gene TRBV7-9; D perhaps matches TRBD1 (6 bases). CDR3 length equals 14 residues. V was cut by 4 bases and J by 1 base, with 10 bases left in between. Germline V CDR1 and CDR2: SEHNR, FQNEAQ (reference sequence). Here the CDR3 DNA reads TGTGCCAGCAGCTCCGTGACAGGGAACACTGAAGCTTTCTTT. This translates into CASSSVTGNTEAFF.